This T cell receptor (beta chain) was identified in a study of technical replicates of blood from a few donors. Clones were read by immunoSEQ multiplex PCR, and TCRdb kept only the in-frame ones, dropping some. The repertoire holds around 80,000 clones, with around 93% as singletons. Specimen: T cells isolated from PBMCs. The receptor's source is a human donor in good health.

The CDR3, as DNA: TGCAGTGCTAGTAGTCCACAGGGCGGCTACTTC. Encoded protein: CSASSPQGGYF. V is TRBV20-1 and J is TRBJ2-7; TRBD1 is a possible D gene (6 bases). Germline V gives CDR1 DFQATT, CDR2 SNEGSKA (reference sequence). The V and J ends lost 3 bases and 13 bases respectively, with 16 bases between them. The CDR3 contains 11 residues.